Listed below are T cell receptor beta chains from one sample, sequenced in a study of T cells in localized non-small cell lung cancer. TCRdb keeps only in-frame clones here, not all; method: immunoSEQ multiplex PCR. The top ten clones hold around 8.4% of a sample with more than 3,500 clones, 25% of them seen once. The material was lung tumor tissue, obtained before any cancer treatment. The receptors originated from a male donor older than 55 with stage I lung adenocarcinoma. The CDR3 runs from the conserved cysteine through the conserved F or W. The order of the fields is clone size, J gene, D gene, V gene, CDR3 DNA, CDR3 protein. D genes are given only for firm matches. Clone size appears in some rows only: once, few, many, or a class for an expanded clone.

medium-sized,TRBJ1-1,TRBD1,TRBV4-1,TGCGCCAGCAGCCAAGACTCGACAGGGATTACTGAAGCTTTCTTT,CASSQDSTGITEAFF
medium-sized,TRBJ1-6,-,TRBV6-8,TGTGCCAGCAGTTACCCCCCCAGACGGGAGAATTCACCCCTCCACTTT,CASSYPPRRENSPLHF
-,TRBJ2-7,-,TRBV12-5,TGTGCCAGCACCAAATGGGGCAGTTACGAGCAGTACTTC,CASTKWGSYEQYF
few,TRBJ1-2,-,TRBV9,TGTGCCAGCAGCGTAGGTGACAGCTCTAACTATGGCTACACCTTC,CASSVGDSSNYGYTF
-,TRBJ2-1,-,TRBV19,TGTGCCAGTAGTATAGAAGGAGGGCGTGAGCAGTTCTTC,CASSIEGGREQFF
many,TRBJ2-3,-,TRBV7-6,TGTGCCAGCAGCTTAGCCGCTACCACAGATACGCAGTATTTT,CASSLAATTDTQYF
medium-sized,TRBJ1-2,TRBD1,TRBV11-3,TGTGCCAGCAGCTACAGGGGGTTGGGCTATGGCTACACCTTC,CASSYRGLGYGYTF
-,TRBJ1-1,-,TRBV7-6,TGTGCCAGCAGCTTCCGGGCCGCGAACACTGAAGCTTTCTTT,CASSFRAANTEAFF
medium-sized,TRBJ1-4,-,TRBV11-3,TGTGCCAGCAGCTTGGGATTTGGGGCAACTAATGAAAAACTGTTTTTT,CASSLGFGATNEKLFF
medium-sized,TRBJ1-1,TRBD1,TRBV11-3,TGTGCCAGCAGCTTAGGACAGGGGGCGAGGTTGGACACTGAAGCTTTCTTT,CASSLGQGARLDTEAFF
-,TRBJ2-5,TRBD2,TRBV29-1,TGCAGCGTCTATAGCGGGGCCGCAGGAGAGACCCAGTACTTC,CSVYSGAAGETQYF
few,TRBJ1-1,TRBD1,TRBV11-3,TGTGCCAGCAACCATGACAGGGGGAACACTGAAGCTTTCTTT,CASNHDRGNTEAFF
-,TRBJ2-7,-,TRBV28,TGTGCCAGCAGTTTATTGGGGGACGAGCAGTACTTC,CASSLLGDEQYF
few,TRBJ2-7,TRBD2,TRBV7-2,TGTGCCAGCAGCTTACCTAGCGGGGTCGAGCAGTACTTC,CASSLPSGVEQYF
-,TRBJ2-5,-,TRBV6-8,TGTGCCAGCATGGGTTTGGGGTACCAAGAGACCCAGTACTTC,CASMGLGYQETQYF
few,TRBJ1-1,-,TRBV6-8,TGTGCCAGCAGTTACTCGAAAGGTTTCGAAGCTTTCTTT,CASSYSKGFEAFF
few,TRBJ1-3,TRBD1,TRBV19,TGTGCCAGTAGTATCAGGGGGGCGGAAAACACCATATATTTT,CASSIRGAENTIYF
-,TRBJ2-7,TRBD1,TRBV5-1,TGCGCCAGCAGCACCATCGGACAGGGGGGTATGGGGCAGTACTTC,CASSTIGQGGMGQYF
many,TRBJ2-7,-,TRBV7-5,TGTGCCAGCAGCTTAAGGGACAGGGGTTACGAGCAGTACTTC,CASSLRDRGYEQYF
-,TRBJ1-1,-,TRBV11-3,TGTGCCAGCAGCTCCCGCGGGGGGCATGGAACTGAAGCTTTCTTT,CASSSRGGHGTEAFF
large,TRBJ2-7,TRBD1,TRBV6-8,TGTGCCAGCAGTTACGACAGGGACGCGTCCTACGAGCAGTACTTC,CASSYDRDASYEQYF
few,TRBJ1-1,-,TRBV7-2,TGTGCCAGCAGCTTAGGGGAGGAGGCGGAAGCTTTCTTT,CASSLGEEAEAFF
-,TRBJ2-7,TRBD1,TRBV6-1,TGTGCCAGCAGTGAAAGGTGGGACAGGGCAGAGCAGTACTTC,CASSERWDRAEQYF
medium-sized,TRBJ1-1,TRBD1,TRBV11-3,TGTGCCAGCAGCTCGACAGGGGAGAGGAACACTGAAGCTTTCTTT,CASSSTGERNTEAFF
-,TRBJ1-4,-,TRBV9,TGTGCCAGCAGCGTAGGGGGACACTCTAATGAAAAACTGTTTTTT,CASSVGGHSNEKLFF
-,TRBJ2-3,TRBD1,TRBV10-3,TGTGCCAGCAGTGAGACAGGGCGGGCAGATACGCAGTATTTT,CASSETGRADTQYF
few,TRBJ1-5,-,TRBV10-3,TGTGCCATCAGTGAGTCGCGGCAGGGGCCTTATAGCAATCAGCCCCAGCATTTT,CAISESRQGPYSNQPQHF
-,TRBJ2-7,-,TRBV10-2,TGCGCCAGCACCCCACAGGGTAGGGCATACGAGCAGTACTTC,CASTPQGRAYEQYF
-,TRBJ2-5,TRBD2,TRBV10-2,TGCGCCAGCAAACCTAGCGGGGGAGGGGGTCAAGAGACCCAGTACTTC,CASKPSGGGGQETQYF
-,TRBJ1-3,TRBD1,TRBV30,TGTGCCTGGAGTCACCTCTGGGGACAGTCCTCTTCTGGAAACACCATATATTTT,CAWSHLWGQSSSGNTIYF
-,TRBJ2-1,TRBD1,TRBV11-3,TGTGCCAGCAGGCATCGCCGGGACAGAGGCAATGAGCAGTTCTTC,CASRHRRDRGNEQFF
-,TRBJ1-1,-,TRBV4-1,TGCGCCAGCAGCCAAGAGAAAGGGCGGAGCACTGAAGCTTTCTTT,CASSQEKGRSTEAFF
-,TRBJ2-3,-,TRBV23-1,TGCGCCAGCAGCCAAGTCACTGCCACAGATACGCAGTATTTT,CASSQVTATDTQYF
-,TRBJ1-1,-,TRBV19,TGTGCCAGTAGTACCACATTGAACACTGAAGCTTTCTTT,CASSTTLNTEAFF
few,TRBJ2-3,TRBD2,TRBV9,TGTGCCAGCAGTGAGCGGGGGGGCACAGATACGCAGTATTTT,CASSERGGTDTQYF
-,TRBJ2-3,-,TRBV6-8,TGTGCCAGCAGTTACGGTAGCGCCCTCGGCACAGATACGCAGTATTTT,CASSYGSALGTDTQYF